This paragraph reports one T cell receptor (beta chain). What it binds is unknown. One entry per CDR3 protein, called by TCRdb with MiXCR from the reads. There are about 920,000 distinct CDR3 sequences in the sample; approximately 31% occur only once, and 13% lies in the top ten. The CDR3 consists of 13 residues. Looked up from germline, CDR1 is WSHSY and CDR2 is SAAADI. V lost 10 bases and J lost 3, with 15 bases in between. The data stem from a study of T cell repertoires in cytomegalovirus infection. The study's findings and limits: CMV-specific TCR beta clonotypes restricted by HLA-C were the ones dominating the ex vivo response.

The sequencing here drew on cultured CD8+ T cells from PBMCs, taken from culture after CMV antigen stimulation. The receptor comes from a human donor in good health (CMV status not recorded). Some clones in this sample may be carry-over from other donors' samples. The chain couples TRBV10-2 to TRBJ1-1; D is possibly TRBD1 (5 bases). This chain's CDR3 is CATEGLVDTEAFF. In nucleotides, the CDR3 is TGCGCCACCGAGGGGTTAGTGGACACTGAAGCTTTCTTT.